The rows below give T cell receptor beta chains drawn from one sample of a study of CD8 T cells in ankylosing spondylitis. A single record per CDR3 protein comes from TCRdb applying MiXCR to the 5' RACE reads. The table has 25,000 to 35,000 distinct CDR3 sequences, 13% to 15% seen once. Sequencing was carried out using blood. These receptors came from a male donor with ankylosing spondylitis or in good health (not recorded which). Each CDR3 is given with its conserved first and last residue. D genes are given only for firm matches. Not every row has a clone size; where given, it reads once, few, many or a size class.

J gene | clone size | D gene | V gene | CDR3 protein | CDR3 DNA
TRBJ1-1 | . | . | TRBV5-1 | CASSPGRGRTEAFF | TGCGCCAGCAGCCCTGGGAGGGGGAGGACTGAAGCTTTCTTT
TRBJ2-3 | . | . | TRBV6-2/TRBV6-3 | CASRRPTVPSTDTQYF | TGTGCCAGCAGGCGCCCGACAGTTCCTAGCACAGATACGCAGTATTTT
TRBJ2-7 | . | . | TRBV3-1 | CASSQEAPPGYEQYF | TGTGCCAGCAGCCAAGAAGCTCCGCCCGGCTACGAGCAGTACTTC
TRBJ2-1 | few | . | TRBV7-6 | CASSLDWGDNEQFF | TGTGCCAGCAGCTTAGATTGGGGGGACAATGAGCAGTTCTTC
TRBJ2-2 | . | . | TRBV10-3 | CAIRPTSRENTGELFF | TGTGCCATCAGACCAACTAGCCGAGAGAACACCGGGGAGCTGTTTTTT
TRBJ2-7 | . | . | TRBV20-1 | CSASDSSSYEQYF | TGCAGTGCTTCCGACAGCAGCTCCTACGAGCAGTACTTC
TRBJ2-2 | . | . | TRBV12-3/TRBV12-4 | CASKGYGELFF | TGTGCCAGCAAGGGATACGGGGAGCTGTTTTTT
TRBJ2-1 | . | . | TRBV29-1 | CSVGSSSYNEQFF | TGCAGCGTTGGCAGCAGCTCCTACAATGAGCAGTTCTTC
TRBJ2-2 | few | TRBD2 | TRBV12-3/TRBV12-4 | CASSLTEQAGGAFGELFF | TGTGCCAGCAGTTTGACAGAACAAGCGGGAGGTGCCTTCGGGGAGCTGTTTTTT
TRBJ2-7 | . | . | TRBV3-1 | CASSQDAEQYF | TGTGCCAGCAGCCAAGATGCCGAGCAGTACTTC
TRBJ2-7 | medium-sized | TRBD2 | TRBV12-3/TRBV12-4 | CASSLSTSGAPSSYEQYF | TGTGCCAGCAGTTTGAGTACTAGCGGGGCACCGAGCTCCTACGAGCAGTACTTC
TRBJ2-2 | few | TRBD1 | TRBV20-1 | CSARDDNRGETGELFF | TGCAGTGCTAGAGATGATAACAGGGGCGAGACCGGGGAGCTGTTTTTT
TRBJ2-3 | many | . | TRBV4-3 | CASSQVINSYSDTQYF | TGCGCCAGCAGCCAAGTGATTAACAGTTACTCAGATACGCAGTATTTT
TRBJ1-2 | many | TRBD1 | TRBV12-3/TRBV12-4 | CASSSPDRGQFGYTF | TGTGCCAGCAGTTCCCCTGACAGGGGGCAGTTTGGCTACACCTTC
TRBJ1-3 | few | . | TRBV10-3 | CAIRADTGNTIYF | TGTGCCATCAGGGCCGATACTGGAAACACCATATATTTT
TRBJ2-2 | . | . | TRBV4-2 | CASSQVVTGELFF | TGTGCCAGCAGCCAAGTGGTCACCGGGGAGCTGTTTTTT
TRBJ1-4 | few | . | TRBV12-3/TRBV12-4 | CASSLGGPNEKLFF | TGTGCCAGCAGCCTTGGGGGGCCTAATGAAAAACTGTTTTTT
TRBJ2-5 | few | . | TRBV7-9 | CASSPGSLETQYF | TGTGCCAGCAGCCCCGGCTCCCTGGAGACCCAGTACTTC
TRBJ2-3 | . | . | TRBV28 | CASSFASDTQYF | TGTGCCAGCAGTTTCGCGTCAGATACGCAGTATTTT
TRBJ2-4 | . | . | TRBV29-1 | CSVGVGGSKNIQYF | TGCAGCGTTGGAGTAGGGGGATCCAAAAACATTCAGTACTTC
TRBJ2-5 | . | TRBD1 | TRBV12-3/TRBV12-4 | CASSTGRGLRETQYF | TGTGCCAGCAGTACCGGCAGGGGGCTAAGAGAGACCCAGTACTTC
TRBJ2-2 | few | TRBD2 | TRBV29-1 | CSGEGTDTGELFF | TGCAGCGGGGAGGGAACCGACACCGGGGAGCTGTTTTTT
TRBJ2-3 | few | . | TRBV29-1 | CSVVNASTDTQYF | TGCAGCGTTGTTAACGCGAGCACAGATACGCAGTATTTT
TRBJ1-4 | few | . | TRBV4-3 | CASSQDMGHRVEKLFF | TGCGCCAGCAGCCAAGATATGGGGCATCGGGTTGAAAAACTGTTTTTT
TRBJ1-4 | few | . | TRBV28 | CASTLDEKLFF | TGTGCCAGCACCTTAGATGAAAAACTGTTTTTT
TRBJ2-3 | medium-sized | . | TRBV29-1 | CSAQVSGDAQYF | TGCAGCGCCCAGGTTAGCGGCGACGCGCAGTATTTT
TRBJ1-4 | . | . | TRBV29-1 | CSGAEIQENNEKLFF | TGCAGCGGCGCTGAGATTCAGGAAAATAATGAAAAACTGTTTTTT
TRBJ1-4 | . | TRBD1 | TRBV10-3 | CAISLGLPGTGTNEKLFF | TGTGCCATCAGCCTTGGGCTGCCCGGGACAGGAACTAATGAAAAACTGTTTTTT
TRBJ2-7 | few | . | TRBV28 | CASSLGGTYEQYF | TGTGCCAGCAGTTTAGGTGGGACCTACGAGCAGTACTTC
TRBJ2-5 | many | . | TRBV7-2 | CASSLAGGETQYF | TGTGCCAGCAGCTTAGCAGGCGGGGAGACCCAGTACTTC
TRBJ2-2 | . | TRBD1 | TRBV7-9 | CASNLGQGAYTGELFF | TGTGCCAGCAACCTTGGACAGGGGGCGTATACCGGGGAGCTGTTTTTT
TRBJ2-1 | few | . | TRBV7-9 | CASSLGVMAANEQFF | TGTGCCAGCAGCTTAGGTGTTATGGCAGCGAATGAGCAGTTCTTC
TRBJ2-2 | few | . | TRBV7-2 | CASSFTDGNTGELFF | TGTGCCAGCAGCTTTACTGACGGGAACACCGGGGAGCTGTTTTTT
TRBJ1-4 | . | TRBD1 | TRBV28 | CASSLGGQGDEKLFF | TGTGCCAGCAGTTTAGGGGGACAGGGGGATGAAAAACTGTTTTTT
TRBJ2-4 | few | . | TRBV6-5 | CASSEDGAKNIQYF | TGTGCCAGCAGTGAAGATGGGGCCAAAAACATTCAGTACTTC
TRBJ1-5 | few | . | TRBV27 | CASSLWVNQPQHF | TGTGCCAGCAGTTTATGGGTCAATCAGCCCCAGCATTTT
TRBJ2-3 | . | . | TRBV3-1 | CASSPGTGYTDTQYF | TGTGCCAGCAGCCCCGGAACAGGGTACACAGATACGCAGTATTTT
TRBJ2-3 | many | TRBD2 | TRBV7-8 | CASSPQRGGRDTQYF | TGTGCCAGCAGCCCTCAGCGGGGGGGCCGGGATACGCAGTATTTT
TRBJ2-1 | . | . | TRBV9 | CASSVGGGPYNEQFF | TGTGCCAGCAGCGTAGGTGGCGGACCCTACAATGAGCAGTTCTTC
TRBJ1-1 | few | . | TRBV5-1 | CASSSAGANTEAFF | TGCGCCAGCAGCTCGGCCGGGGCTAACACTGAAGCTTTCTTT
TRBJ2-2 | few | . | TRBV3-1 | CASTKRHTNTGELFF | TGTGCCAGCACCAAACGACACACGAACACCGGGGAGCTGTTTTTT
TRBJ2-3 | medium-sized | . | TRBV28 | CASSPGTTDTQYF | TGTGCCAGCAGCCCCGGGACCACAGATACGCAGTATTTT
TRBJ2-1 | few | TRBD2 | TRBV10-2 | CASGGIAGGSYNEQFF | TGCGCCAGCGGGGGTATAGCGGGGGGGAGTTACAATGAGCAGTTCTTC
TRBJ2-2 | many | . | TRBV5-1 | CASSTQGGTGELFF | TGCGCCAGCAGCACCCAGGGGGGTACCGGGGAGCTGTTTTTT
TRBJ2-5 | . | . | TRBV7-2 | CASSLGSGVQETQYF | TGTGCCAGCAGCTTAGGGTCCGGGGTACAAGAGACCCAGTACTTC
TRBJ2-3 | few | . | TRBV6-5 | CASSSVRDFVTDTQYF | TGTGCCAGCAGTTCAGTGCGGGATTTTGTGACAGATACGCAGTATTTT
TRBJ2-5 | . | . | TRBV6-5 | CASASGGKTQYF | TGTGCCAGCGCCTCCGGGGGAAAGACCCAGTACTTC
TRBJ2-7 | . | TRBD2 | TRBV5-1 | CASSLAREGEQYF | TGCGCCAGCAGCTTGGCCCGGGAGGGCGAGCAGTACTTC
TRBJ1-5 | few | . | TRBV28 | CASSLGLSGENQPQHF | TGTGCCAGCAGTTTGGGACTTTCAGGCGAGAATCAGCCCCAGCATTTT
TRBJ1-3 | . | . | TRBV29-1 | CSVAGPNVDTIYF | TGCAGCGTTGCCGGCCCCAACGTCGACACCATATATTTT
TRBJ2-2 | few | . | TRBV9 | CASRKNTGELFF | TGTGCCAGCAGGAAGAACACCGGGGAGCTGTTTTTT
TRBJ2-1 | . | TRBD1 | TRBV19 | CASSARDRGQDEQFF | TGTGCCAGTAGTGCGCGGGACAGGGGTCAAGATGAGCAGTTCTTC